These T cell receptor beta chains were read from a single sample in a study of OX40 agonist ivuxolimab in advanced cancers. TCRdb's table, derived via immunoSEQ multiplex PCR, lists solely in-frame clones and lacks some. The sample lists tens of thousands of clones; 86% were seen once. Source: CD4+ or CD8+ T cells sorted from blood, taken in a trial of the OX40 agonist ivuxolimab. Every receptor here comes from an adult with an advanced solid tumor such as melanoma, head and neck, liver or kidney cancer. Both conserved end residues are part of each CDR3. Each record gives: D gene, V gene, J gene, clone size, CDR3 DNA, CDR3 protein. A D gene is named only where the DNA matches it firmly. The size entry is marked missing in some rows and otherwise reads once, few, many or a size class.

D: TRBD1; V: TRBV4-3; J: TRBJ1-1; size: .; DNA: TGCGCCAGCAGCCAAATCGACAGGGACACTGAAGCTTTCTTT; CDR3: CASSQIDRDTEAFF
D: .; V: TRBV30; J: TRBJ2-1; size: .; DNA: TGTGCCTGGGGCGGGACAAGCTCCTACAATGAGCAGTTCTTC; CDR3: CAWGGTSSYNEQFF
D: .; V: TRBV7-6; J: TRBJ2-7; size: medium-sized; DNA: TGTGCCAGCAGCTTAGAAGAGGGTTCCTACGAGCAGTACTTC; CDR3: CASSLEEGSYEQYF
D: TRBD1; V: TRBV5-4; J: TRBJ1-2; size: .; DNA: TGTGCCAGCAGCTTAGGACAGGGCTCTGGTGGCTACACCTTC; CDR3: CASSLGQGSGGYTF
D: .; V: TRBV27; J: TRBJ1-1; size: .; DNA: TGTGCCAGCAGTCCGTCGTGGGGGGCGGAAGCTTTCTTT; CDR3: CASSPSWGAEAFF
D: .; V: TRBV28; J: TRBJ1-2; size: .; DNA: TGTGCCAGCCAAAACCGGGGTACGGCCAATGGCTACACCTTC; CDR3: CASQNRGTANGYTF
D: .; V: TRBV4-1; J: TRBJ1-2; size: .; DNA: TGCGCCAGCAGCCAAGACAGACCTGAACCCTATGGCTACACCTTC; CDR3: CASSQDRPEPYGYTF
D: .; V: TRBV5-1; J: TRBJ1-2; size: .; DNA: TGCGCCAGCAGCTTATTGACAGCGACCTATGGCTACACCTTC; CDR3: CASSLLTATYGYTF
D: .; V: TRBV5-1; J: TRBJ2-1; size: .; DNA: TGCGCCAGCAGCAGGACAGAATACAATGAGCAGTTCTTC; CDR3: CASSRTEYNEQFF
D: .; V: TRBV2; J: TRBJ2-2; size: .; DNA: TGTGCCAGTTCGACAAACGCGAACACCGGGGAGCTGTTTTTT; CDR3: CASSTNANTGELFF
D: .; V: TRBV4-3; J: TRBJ2-7; size: .; DNA: TGCGCCAGCAGCCAAGATACGGGAGAACCCTACGAGCAGTACTTC; CDR3: CASSQDTGEPYEQYF
D: .; V: TRBV21-1; J: TRBJ2-7; size: .; DNA: TGTGCCAGCAGCTCCTCAGCTAATGGGACATTGGCCTACGAGCAGTACTTC; CDR3: CASSSSANGTLAYEQYF
D: .; V: TRBV5-1; J: TRBJ2-3; size: .; DNA: TGCGCCAGCAGCTTCGACAGGATGTCTAGCACAGATACGCAGTATTTT; CDR3: CASSFDRMSSTDTQYF
D: .; V: TRBV29-1; J: TRBJ2-2; size: once; DNA: TGCAGCGTTGGCCTGCCTTATTCGGGGGAGCAGGGGACCTACATCGGGGAGCTGTTTTTT; CDR3: CSVGLPYSGEQGTYIGELFF
D: TRBD1; V: TRBV4-2; J: TRBJ1-4; size: few; DNA: TGTGCCAGCAGCCAGGGGGACAGCACGCTTTTT; CDR3: CASSQGDSTLF
D: .; V: TRBV6-5; J: TRBJ1-4; size: .; DNA: TGTGCCAGCAGTTTACGGGCCTCGAAATACGAAAAACTGTTTTTT; CDR3: CASSLRASKYEKLFF
D: .; V: TRBV4-2; J: TRBJ2-7; size: once; DNA: TGTGCCAGCAGGGGCTTGAAACTAGGGGGCTACGAGCAGTACTTC; CDR3: CASRGLKLGGYEQYF
D: TRBD1; V: TRBV30; J: TRBJ2-7; size: .; DNA: TGTGCCTGGAGCAACAGGGGGGACGCCGAGCAGTACTTC; CDR3: CAWSNRGDAEQYF
D: TRBD2; V: TRBV6-1; J: TRBJ2-2; size: .; DNA: TGTGCCAGCAGCGAAATCCGACTAGCGGGGGGCACGAACACCGGGGAGCTGTTTTTT; CDR3: CASSEIRLAGGTNTGELFF
D: .; V: TRBV7-8; J: TRBJ2-6; size: .; DNA: TGTGCCAGCAGCTTAGCGATACTCCCATCCGGGGCCAACGTCCTGACTTTC; CDR3: CASSLAILPSGANVLTF
D: .; V: TRBV2; J: TRBJ1-2; size: .; DNA: TGTGCCAGCAGTGAGGGGGGGAACTATGGCTACACCTTC; CDR3: CASSEGGNYGYTF
D: .; V: TRBV5-6; J: TRBJ2-4; size: .; DNA: TGTGCCAGCAGCTTAGGTGGAGGGCTAGCCAAAAACATTCAGTACTTC; CDR3: CASSLGGGLAKNIQYF
D: .; V: TRBV19; J: TRBJ1-2; size: .; DNA: TGTGCCAGTAGTAAGGCAGGATCTTATTATGGCTACACCTTC; CDR3: CASSKAGSYYGYTF
D: .; V: TRBV7-2; J: TRBJ2-7; size: .; DNA: TGTGCCAGCAGCTTATATGGGGGGGGCCAGTACGAGCAGTACTTC; CDR3: CASSLYGGGQYEQYF
D: TRBD1; V: TRBV19; J: TRBJ1-1; size: few; DNA: TGTGCCAGTAGCCCCGACAGGGTAATTATCACTGAAGCTTTCTTT; CDR3: CASSPDRVIITEAFF
D: TRBD2; V: TRBV4-1; J: TRBJ2-3; size: .; DNA: TGCGCCAGCAGCCAGTTAAGCGGGACTCTCACAGATACGCAGTATTTT; CDR3: CASSQLSGTLTDTQYF
D: .; V: TRBV27; J: TRBJ1-5; size: .; DNA: TGTGCCAGCAGTAAAGTGGCTGAGAATCAGCCCCAGCATTTT; CDR3: CASSKVAENQPQHF
D: .; V: TRBV5-6; J: TRBJ1-2; size: .; DNA: TGTGCCAGCAGCTTTAGGGAGGGCTACACCTTC; CDR3: CASSFREGYTF
D: .; V: TRBV6-5; J: TRBJ2-5; size: .; DNA: TGTGCCAGCGGCGATCTGGGGTGGGAGACCCAGTACTTC; CDR3: CASGDLGWETQYF
D: .; V: TRBV19; J: TRBJ1-3; size: .; DNA: TGTGCCAGTACCCTGGTCGGGTACTCTGGAAACACCATATATTTT; CDR3: CASTLVGYSGNTIYF
D: .; V: TRBV28; J: TRBJ1-1; size: once; DNA: TGTGCCACCTATGGGGCCTATGAAGCTTTCTTT; CDR3: CATYGAYEAFF